A single sample gave rise to the 27 T cell receptor beta chains below, sequenced in a study of T cells in Graves' hyperthyroidism and ophthalmopathy. Amplified TCR beta CDR3 regions derived from RNA transcripts. The study used the HTBI primer set for a first-round RT-PCR of the TCR CDR3. MiXCR, applied by TCRdb to the multiplex PCR reads, yields one record per CDR3 protein. Counted here are roughly 420,000 distinct CDR3 sequences, approximately 14% occurring once; the ten biggest clones make up approximately 5.3%. The specimen sequenced was blood. These receptor sequences come from a woman aged 18-29 years with Graves' hyperthyroidism.

The chain combines TRBV27 with TRBJ2-7, with 11 bases identical to TRBD1. Trimming at V came to 5 bases and at J to 3 bases, leaving 9 bases not matched to a gene. The CDR3 has 16 amino acids. Germline-derived CDR1 and CDR2 are MNHEY and SMNVEV (reference sequence). CDR3 residues: CASSRTGGARYYEQYF. CDR3 coding DNA: TGTGCCAGCAGTCGGACAGGGGGCGCGCGATACTACGAGCAGTACTTC.

This clonotype was seen at least ten times. J is TRBJ2-5 and V is TRBV15, with 10 bases lining up with TRBD2. Germline V CDR1 and CDR2: LNHNV, YYDKDF (reference sequence). With V trimmed by 5 bases and J by 1 base, 4 bases remained unmatched. The CDR3 loop spans 15 amino acids. The chain's CDR3 is CATSGLAAPQETQYF. CDR3 bases: TGTGCCACCAGCGGACTAGCGGCCCCCCAAGAGACCCAGTACTTC.

The chain combines TRBV6-1 with TRBJ1-2; D is undetermined. The CDR3 extends over 12 amino acids. The V end lost 9 bases, the J end lost 8 bases, and 16 bases lay between the germline ends. Looked up from germline, CDR1 is MNHNS and CDR2 is SASEGT. The CDR3 spells CASMGGLRGYTF. The DNA of the CDR3 is TGTGCCAGTATGGGTGGTCTGCGAGGCTACACCTTC.

This clonotype was detected ten times or more. The gene calls are TRBV5-1 and TRBJ1-2; TRBD1 agrees at 7 bases. The V segment lost 0 bases and the J segment 2 bases; nucleotides outside the gene matches: 4. This CDR3 has 15 residues. Germline CDR1 and CDR2: SGHRS and YFSETQ. CDR3 region: CASSLDPTGNYGYTF. The CDR3 DNA follows: TGCGCCAGCAGCTTGGATCCGACAGGGAACTATGGCTACACCTTC.

This clonotype was recorded many times. The CDR3 nucleotides are TGTGCCAGCAGCGAGGGACTAGCGGGAGGTGATACGCAGTATTTT. Translation: CASSEGLAGGDTQYF. The chain employs TRBV5-5 and TRBJ2-3; TRBD2 matches at 15 bases. V shed 4 bases and J 6 bases; nucleotides not matched to a gene: 3. CDR3 size: 15 residues. CDR1 is SGHKS, CDR2 YYEKEE, per germline (reference sequence).

The V and J genes are TRBV5-1 and TRBJ2-5; no clear D gene. CDR3 length: 14 residues. The germline gives CDR1 SGHRS, CDR2 YFSETQ. Trimming stripped 0 bases from V and 2 bases from J, with 8 bases between. CDR3 nucleotides: TGCGCCAGCAGCTTGGAGGATCTGCAAGAGACCCAGTACTTC. It codes for CASSLEDLQETQYF. Full variable domain (outside the CDR3, taken from reference TRBV5-1 and TRBJ2-5): KAGVTQTPRYLIKTRGQQVTLSCSPISGHRSVSWYQQTPGQGLQFLFEYFSETQRNKGNFPGRFSGRQFSNSRSEMNVSTLELGDSALYLCASSLEDLQETQYFGPGTRLLVL.

This clonotype was counted at least ten times. This chain connects TRBV2 to TRBJ2-7; a weak D match, TRBD1 (5 bases). The V end was cut by 3 bases, the J end by 2 bases, with 14 bases between. CDR3 size: 15 residues. Germline CDR1 and CDR2: SNHLY and FYNNEI. The CDR3 is CASSEVFDRAYEQYF. The CDR3 bases are TGTGCCAGCAGTGAGGTCTTTGACAGAGCCTACGAGCAGTACTTC.

There are many counts of this clonotype. This chain links TRBV18 with TRBJ1-1; 7 nucleotides match TRBD1. Germline trimming cut 3 bases from V and 6 bases from J; bases unmatched to any gene: 10. The CDR3 has 15 residues. CDR1 and CDR2 from the germline V gene are KGHSH and LQKENI. This CDR3 reads CASSPRQGEGSEAFF. The CDR3 nucleotides read TGTGCCAGCTCACCTAGACAGGGTGAGGGGTCTGAAGCTTTCTTT.

This clonotype was observed many times. The J gene is TRBJ2-5, the V gene TRBV3-1; the match to TRBD2 covers 14 bases. V gave up 5 bases and J gave up 2 bases; unmatched junction bases: 16. This CDR3 has 20 amino acids. CDR1 LGHDT and CDR2 YNNKEL come from the germline V gene (reference sequence). The CDR3 DNA follows: TGTGCCAGCAGCGAAAACCTCGAGACTAGCGGGAGGGGGTTTCAAGAGACCCAGTACTTC. Amino acids: CASSENLETSGRGFQETQYF.

V is TRBV6-1 and J is TRBJ2-6; a possible D gene is TRBD1 (5 bases). Germline V gene data show CDR1 as MNHNS and CDR2 as SASEGT. Trimming removed 3 bases at V and 4 bases at J, with 19 bases between. This CDR3 has 18 residues. The CDR3 protein is CASSDGLGAFSGANVLTF. CDR3 DNA: TGTGCCAGCAGTGACGGGTTAGGGGCCTTTTCGGGGGCCAACGTCCTGACTTTC.

This clonotype was picked up a small number of times. The rearrangement joins TRBV3-1 to TRBJ1-5; 9 bases line up with TRBD1. Germline-derived CDR1 and CDR2 are LGHDT and YNNKEL (reference sequence). The CDR3 is made up of 16 amino acids. Losses at the gene ends were 1 base for V and 6 bases for J; bases not matched to a gene: 7. CDR3 DNA: TGTGCCAGCAGCCAAGGGACAGGGGCGGGAAGTCAGCCCCAGCATTTT. It translates to CASSQGTGAGSQPQHF.

This clonotype was recorded at least ten times. This chain connects TRBV6-1 to TRBJ1-3; possible D gene TRBD1, 5 bases. The CDR3 consists of 14 residues. V lost 5 bases and J 4 bases, leaving 12 bases between the germline ends. Germline V CDR1 and CDR2: MNHNS, SASEGT. CDR3 residues: CASSTGPWGNTIYF. The CDR3 DNA follows: TGTGCCAGCAGTACGGGACCGTGGGGAAACACCATATATTTT.

This clonotype was seen more than once but under ten times. The chain couples TRBV4-3 to TRBJ2-3, with D perhaps matching TRBD2 (6 bases). V lost 0 bases and J 6 bases, leaving 10 bases between the germline ends. This CDR3 is 14 amino acids long. CDR1 is LGHNA and CDR2 is YSLEER in the germline V gene. Here the CDR3 reads CASSQDGGADTQYF. The CDR3 nucleotides are TGCGCCAGCAGCCAAGATGGCGGGGCGGATACGCAGTATTTT.

In nucleotides, the CDR3 is TGTGCCAGCAGTGAGGTACCAGCGGGAGGGCCGGGTGAGCAGTTCTTC. It is translated as CASSEVPAGGPGEQFF. The chain joins TRBV2 to TRBJ2-1; TRBD2 agrees at 10 bases. CDR3 length: 16 amino acids. Germline V CDR1 and CDR2: SNHLY, FYNNEI. Trimming at V came to 3 bases and at J to 9 bases, leaving 11 bases not matched to a gene.

The sample holds a few counts of this clonotype. The V and J genes are TRBV7-2 and TRBJ2-1; tentatively, D is TRBD2 (6 bases). The germline gives CDR1 SGHTA, CDR2 FQGNSA. The CDR3 sequence is 15 residues long. The V and J ends lost 0 bases and 6 bases respectively, with 12 bases between them. The chain's CDR3 is CASSLAGGGFNEQFF. Written as DNA, the CDR3 is TGTGCCAGCAGCTTAGCGGGTGGGGGGTTCAATGAGCAGTTCTTC.

The chain employs TRBV20-1 and TRBJ2-2; tentative D call: TRBD2 (6 bases). Germline V CDR1 and CDR2: DFQATT, SNEGSKA (reference sequence). CDR3 length: 12 amino acids. V lost 6 bases to trimming and J lost 3 bases, with 8 bases between them. The CDR3 protein is CSAQRDTGELFF. The CDR3, as DNA: TGCAGTGCCCAGCGGGACACCGGGGAGCTGTTTTTT.

This clonotype occurred a few times. CDR3 DNA: TGCGCCAGCAGTGATGGCAGGGGAGGCTACGAGCAGTACTTC. It yields the protein CASSDGRGGYEQYF. The chain employs TRBV10-2 and TRBJ2-7; D assignment may be TRBD1 or TRBD2 (6 bases each). The CDR3 contains 14 residues. Germline V CDR1 and CDR2: WSHSY, SAAADI. V lost 3 bases to trimming and J lost 3 bases, with 12 bases between them.

This clonotype was counted at least ten times. The CDR3 reads CASTLRGSREQYF. CDR3 DNA sequence: TGTGCCAGCACCCTAAGGGGGAGTCGCGAGCAGTACTTC. The V and J genes are TRBV12-3 or TRBV12-4 and TRBJ2-7, with a tentative D call TRBD1 (6 bases). Trimming cost V 7 bases and J 6 bases, with 16 bases left between them. The CDR3 length is 13 residues.

This chain joins TRBV11-2 and TRBJ2-5; D is ambiguous. The CDR3 is 14 residues long. V lost 7 bases to trimming and J lost 1 base, with 13 bases between them. Per the germline V gene, CDR1 is SGHAT and CDR2 is FQNNGV. The CDR3 here is CASTLGMSQETQYF. CDR3 sequence (DNA): TGTGCCAGCACCCTTGGCATGAGCCAAGAGACCCAGTACTTC.

Ten or more counts support this clonotype. The chain uses TRBV6-1 and TRBJ2-2, with 8 bases matching TRBD2. The CDR3 is 12 residues long. Germline CDR1 MNHNS, CDR2 SASEGT. Written as DNA, the CDR3 is TGTGGGGGCGGGGGGCGGCCAGGGGAGCTGTTTTTT. It encodes CGGGGRPGELFF.

The rearrangement links TRBV19 to TRBJ2-1, with 7 bases that match TRBD1. J gave up 9 bases and V 5 bases, and 10 bases lay outside the gene matches. The CDR3 extends over 14 amino acids. Per germline, CDR1 LNHDA and CDR2 SQIVND (reference sequence). The CDR3 region is CASSRDSQLGEQFF. The CDR3 DNA reads TGTGCCAGTAGTCGGGACAGCCAACTCGGTGAGCAGTTCTTC.

There are many counts of this clonotype. V is TRBV30 and J is TRBJ2-3; the match to TRBD2 covers 11 bases. This CDR3 region has 17 residues. The V gene's germline CDR1 is GTSNPN and CDR2 SVGIG (reference sequence). The J segment lost 4 bases and the V segment lost 0 bases, leaving 9 bases of the junction unmatched. The CDR3 is CAWSVRVSGRAPDTQYF. The CDR3, as DNA: TGTGCCTGGAGTGTACGAGTTAGCGGGAGGGCGCCAGATACGCAGTATTTT.

The sample holds a few counts of this clonotype. The chain employs TRBV27 and TRBJ2-7, with 7 bases that match TRBD2. V shed 2 bases and J 3 bases; nucleotides not matched to a gene: 10. There are 16 residues in the CDR3. Germline V gene lookup returns CDR1 MNHEY and CDR2 SMNVEV (reference sequence). The CDR3 nucleotides are TGTGCCAGCAGTTTAGGGGGAGCGGGAAGAAACTACGAGCAGTACTTC. Protein sequence: CASSLGGAGRNYEQYF.

The CDR3 region is CASSSAPLGCTF. The CDR3 DNA sequence: TGTGCCAGCAGTTCCGCCCCACTGGGGTGCACCTTC. The chain recombines TRBV28 with TRBJ1-2; D is undetermined. Germline values: CDR1 MDHEN, CDR2 SYDVKM. CDR3 length: 12 amino acids. Trimming cost V 4 bases and J 13 bases, with 16 bases left between them.

This clonotype was counted at least ten times. The chain employs TRBV7-9 and TRBJ2-7, with D tentatively TRBD2 (5 bases). Trimming took 4 bases from V and 7 from J, leaving 14 bases between them. Germline V lookup: CDR1 SEHNR, CDR2 FQNEAQ (reference sequence). CDR3 length: 13 residues. CDR3 DNA sequence: TGTGCCAGCAGCTCCGGGGTAGGGAAGGAGCAGTACTTC. Its translation is CASSSGVGKEQYF.

This clonotype was detected ten times or more. CDR3 sequence reads: CASRRASQETQYF. The CDR3 DNA reads as TGTGCCAGCAGGAGGGCCAGCCAAGAGACCCAGTACTTC. The J gene is TRBJ2-5, the V gene TRBV7-3; a weak D match, TRBD2 (5 bases). The V end was cut by 6 bases, the J end by 1 base, with 9 bases between. The germline V gene has CDR1 SGHTA and CDR2 FQGTGA. The CDR3 covers 13 residues. The complete variable domain, with remaining parts taken from reference TRBV7-3 and TRBJ2-5, reads GAGVSQTPSNKVTEKGKYVELRCDPISGHTALYWYRQSLGQGPEFLIYFQGTGAADDSGLPNDRFFAVRPEGSVSTLKIQRTERGDSAVYLCASRRASQETQYFGPGTRLLVL.

At least ten counts were recorded for this clonotype. The chain is built from TRBV5-1 and TRBJ2-1, with 12 bases fitting TRBD2. V shed 4 bases, J shed 9 bases, and the junction held 8 bases outside the gene matches. Germline values: CDR1 SGHRS, CDR2 YFSETQ. This CDR3 is built from 15 residues. The CDR3 nucleotides are TGCGCCAGCAGCCCGACTAGCGGGAGATCGCGTGAGCAGTTCTTC. Its translation is CASSPTSGRSREQFF.